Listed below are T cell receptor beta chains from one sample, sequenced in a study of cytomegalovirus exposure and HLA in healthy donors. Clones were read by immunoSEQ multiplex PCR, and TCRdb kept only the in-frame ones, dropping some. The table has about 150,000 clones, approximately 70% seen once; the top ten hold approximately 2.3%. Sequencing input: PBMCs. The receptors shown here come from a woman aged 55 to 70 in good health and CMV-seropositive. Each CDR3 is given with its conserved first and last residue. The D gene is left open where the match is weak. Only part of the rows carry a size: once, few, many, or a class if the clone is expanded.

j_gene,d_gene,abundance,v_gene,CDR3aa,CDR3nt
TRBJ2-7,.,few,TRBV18,CASSPVQVGEQYF,TGTGCCAGCTCACCAGTTCAGGTTGGCGAGCAGTACTTC
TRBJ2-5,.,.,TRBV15,CATSWDTKETQYF,TGTGCCACCAGTTGGGACACAAAAGAGACCCAGTACTTC
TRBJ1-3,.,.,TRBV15,CASSLSGNTIYF,TGTGCCAGTTCACTCTCTGGAAACACCATATATTTT
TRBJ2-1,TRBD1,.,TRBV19,CASRKTGGEQFF,TGTGCCAGTAGAAAAACAGGGGGCGAGCAGTTCTTC
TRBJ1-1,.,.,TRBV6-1,CASSEGGLNTEAFF,TGTGCCAGCAGTGAGGGCGGGTTGAACACTGAAGCTTTCTTT
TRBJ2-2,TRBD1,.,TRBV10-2,CASRGTGNTGELFF,TGCGCCAGCAGGGGGACAGGGAACACCGGGGAGCTGTTTTTT
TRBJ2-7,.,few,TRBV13,CASSSSDRYPGEQYF,TGTGCCAGCAGCTCCTCCGACAGGTATCCGGGTGAGCAGTACTTC
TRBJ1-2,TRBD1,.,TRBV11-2,CASSLAGGGYGYTF,TGTGCCAGCAGCCTGGCAGGGGGTGGATATGGCTACACCTTC
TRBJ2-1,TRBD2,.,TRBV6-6,CASLAGDLSYNEQFF,TGTGCCAGCTTAGCGGGAGACCTCTCCTACAATGAGCAGTTCTTC
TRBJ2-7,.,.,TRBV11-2,CASSSTGIYVEQYF,TGTGCCAGCAGCTCAACAGGGATCTATGTCGAGCAGTACTTC
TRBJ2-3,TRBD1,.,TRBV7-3,CASSLTGGDLTDTQYF,TGTGCCAGCAGCTTGACAGGGGGGGATCTCACAGATACGCAGTATTTT
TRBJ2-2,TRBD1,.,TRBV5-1,CASRDRERTGELFF,TGCGCCAGTAGGGACAGGGAGCGAACCGGGGAGCTGTTTTTT
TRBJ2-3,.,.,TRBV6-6,CASTAGQADTQYF,TGTGCCAGCACTGCCGGTCAAGCGGATACGCAGTATTTT
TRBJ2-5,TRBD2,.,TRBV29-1,CSVDWCGRLNREQYF,TGCAGCGTTGACTGGTGCGGGAGGTTGAATCGTGAGCAGTACTTC
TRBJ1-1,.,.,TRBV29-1,CSTHRGGNTEAFF,TGCAGCACACACCGGGGGGGGAACACTGAAGCTTTCTTT
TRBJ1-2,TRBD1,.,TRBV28,CASSLGGQGRGYTF,TGTGCCAGCAGTTTAGGGGGACAGGGTAGAGGCTACACCTTC
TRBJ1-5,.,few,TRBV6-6,CASSRSDSSNQPQHF,TGTGCCAGCAGTCGATCTGACAGTAGCAATCAGCCCCAGCATTTT
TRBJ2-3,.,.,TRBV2,CASSDTGKGPDTQYF,TGTGCCAGCAGTGACACGGGAAAGGGCCCAGATACGCAGTATTTT
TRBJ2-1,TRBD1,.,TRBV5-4,CASGQDSNNEQFF,TGTGCCAGTGGACAGGACTCCAACAATGAGCAGTTCTTC